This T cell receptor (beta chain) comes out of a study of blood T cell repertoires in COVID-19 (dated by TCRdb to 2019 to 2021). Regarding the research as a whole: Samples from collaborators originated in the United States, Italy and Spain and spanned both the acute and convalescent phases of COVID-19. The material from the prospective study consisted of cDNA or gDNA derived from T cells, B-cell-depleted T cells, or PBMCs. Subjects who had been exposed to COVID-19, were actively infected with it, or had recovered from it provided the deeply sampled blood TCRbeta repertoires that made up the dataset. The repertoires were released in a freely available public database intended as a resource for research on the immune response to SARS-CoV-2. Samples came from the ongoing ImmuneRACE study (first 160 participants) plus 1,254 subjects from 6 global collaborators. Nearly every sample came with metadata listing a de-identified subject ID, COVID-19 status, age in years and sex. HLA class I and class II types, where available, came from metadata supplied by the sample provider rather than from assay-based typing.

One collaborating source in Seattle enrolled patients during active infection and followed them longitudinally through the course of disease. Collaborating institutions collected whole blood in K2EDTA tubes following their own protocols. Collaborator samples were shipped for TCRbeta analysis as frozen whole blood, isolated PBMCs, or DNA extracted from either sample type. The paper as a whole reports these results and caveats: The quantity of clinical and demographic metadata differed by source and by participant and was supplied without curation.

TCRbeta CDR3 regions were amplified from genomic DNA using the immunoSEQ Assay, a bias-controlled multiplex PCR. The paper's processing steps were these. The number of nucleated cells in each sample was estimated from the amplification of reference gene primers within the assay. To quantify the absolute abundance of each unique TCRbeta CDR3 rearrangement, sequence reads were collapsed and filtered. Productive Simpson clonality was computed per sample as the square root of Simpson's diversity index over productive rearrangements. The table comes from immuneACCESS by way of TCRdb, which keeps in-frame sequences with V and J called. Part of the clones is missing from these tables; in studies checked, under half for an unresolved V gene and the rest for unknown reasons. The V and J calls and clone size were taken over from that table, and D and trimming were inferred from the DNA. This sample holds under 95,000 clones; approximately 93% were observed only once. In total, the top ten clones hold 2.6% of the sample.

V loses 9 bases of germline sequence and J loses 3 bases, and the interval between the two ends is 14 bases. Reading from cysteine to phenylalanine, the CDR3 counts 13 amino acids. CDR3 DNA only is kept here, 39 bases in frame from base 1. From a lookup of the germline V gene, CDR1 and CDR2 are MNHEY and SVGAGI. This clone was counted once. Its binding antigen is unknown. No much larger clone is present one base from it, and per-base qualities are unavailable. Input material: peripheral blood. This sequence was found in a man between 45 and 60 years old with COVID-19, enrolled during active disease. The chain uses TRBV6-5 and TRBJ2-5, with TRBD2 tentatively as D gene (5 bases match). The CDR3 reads CASHSWREETQYF. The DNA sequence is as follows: TGTGCCAGTCACTCCTGGCGGGAAGAGACCCAGTACTTC.